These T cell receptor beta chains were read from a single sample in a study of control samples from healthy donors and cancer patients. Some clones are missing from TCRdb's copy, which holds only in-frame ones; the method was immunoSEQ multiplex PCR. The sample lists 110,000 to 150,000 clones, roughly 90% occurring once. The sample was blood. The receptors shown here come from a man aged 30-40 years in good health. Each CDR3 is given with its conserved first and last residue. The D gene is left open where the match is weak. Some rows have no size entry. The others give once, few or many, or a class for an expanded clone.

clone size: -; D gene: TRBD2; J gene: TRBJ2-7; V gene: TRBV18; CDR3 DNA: TGTGCCAGCTCACCACCGGGGGAGGGGTCCTACGAGCAGTACTTC; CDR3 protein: CASSPPGEGSYEQYF
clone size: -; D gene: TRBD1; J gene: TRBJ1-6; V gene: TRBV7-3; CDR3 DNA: TGTGCCAGCAGCGGGGACAGGGGCCAATACTCACCCCTCCACTTT; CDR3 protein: CASSGDRGQYSPLHF
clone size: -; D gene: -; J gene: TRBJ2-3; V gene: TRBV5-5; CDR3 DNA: TGTGCCAGCAGCCTGATCGGCGGGACGGCAGATACGCAGTATTTT; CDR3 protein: CASSLIGGTADTQYF
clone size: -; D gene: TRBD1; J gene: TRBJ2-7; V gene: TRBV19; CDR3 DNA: TGTGCCAGTAGGGGGGACAGCTACGAGCAGTACTTC; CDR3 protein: CASRGDSYEQYF
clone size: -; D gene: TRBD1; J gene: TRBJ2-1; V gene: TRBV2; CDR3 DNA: TGTGCCAGCACTCCGGGACAGGGGTTTTTGATGACGTTCTTC; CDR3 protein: CASTPGQGFLMTFF
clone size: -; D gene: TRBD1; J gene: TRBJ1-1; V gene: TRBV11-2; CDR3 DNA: TGTGCCAGCAGCACGGGACAGGGGGTTGAAGCTTTCTTT; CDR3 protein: CASSTGQGVEAFF
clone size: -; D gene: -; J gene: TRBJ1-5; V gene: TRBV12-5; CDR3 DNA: TGTGCTAGTGGTTTGGTACTAGGACAGCAACATAGCAATCAGCCCCAGCATTTT; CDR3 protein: CASGLVLGQQHSNQPQHF
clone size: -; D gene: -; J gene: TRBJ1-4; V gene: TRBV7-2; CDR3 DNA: TGTGCCAGCAGCCTCCAGCTAGCAACTAATGAAAAACTGTTTTTT; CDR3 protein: CASSLQLATNEKLFF
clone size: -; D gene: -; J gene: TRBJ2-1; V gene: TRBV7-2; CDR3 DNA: TGTGCCAGCAGCTTACCGACTACGCGAGGTGAGCAGTTCTTC; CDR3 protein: CASSLPTTRGEQFF
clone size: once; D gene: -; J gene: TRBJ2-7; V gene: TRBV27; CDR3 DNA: TGTGCCAGCAGTCCACAACCTGACATTTCCTACGAGCAGTACTTC; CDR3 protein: CASSPQPDISYEQYF
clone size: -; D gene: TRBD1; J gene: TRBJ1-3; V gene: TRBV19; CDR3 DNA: TGTGCCAGTAGTGCCCAGGGGGCAATAGGTGGAAACACCATATATTTT; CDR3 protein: CASSAQGAIGGNTIYF
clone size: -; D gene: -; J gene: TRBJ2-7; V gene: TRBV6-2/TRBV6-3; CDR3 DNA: TGTGCCAGCAGTTACACCGGGGTGGGAGAGCAGTACTTC; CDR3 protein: CASSYTGVGEQYF
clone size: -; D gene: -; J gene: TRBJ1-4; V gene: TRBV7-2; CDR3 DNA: TGTGCCAGCAACTACGGGGGGGTCTCAAATGAAAAACTGTTTTTT; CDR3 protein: CASNYGGVSNEKLFF
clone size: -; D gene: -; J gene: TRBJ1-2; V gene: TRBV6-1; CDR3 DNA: TGTGCCAGCAGTGAAGCGGGCGCAGGCTATGGCTACACCTTC; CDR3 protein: CASSEAGAGYGYTF
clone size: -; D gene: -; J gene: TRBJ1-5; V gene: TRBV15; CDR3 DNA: TGTGCCACCAGCAGAGCACAGCCCGGGGAGCCCCAGCATTTT; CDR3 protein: CATSRAQPGEPQHF
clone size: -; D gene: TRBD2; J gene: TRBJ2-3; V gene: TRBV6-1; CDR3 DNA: TGTGCCAGCAGTGAACGCCATAGCGGGATACTCACAGATACGCAGTATTTT; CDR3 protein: CASSERHSGILTDTQYF
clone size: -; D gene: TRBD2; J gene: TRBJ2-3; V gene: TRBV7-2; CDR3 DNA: TGTGCCAGCACCCTCGGACTAGCTGGTACGCAGTATTTT; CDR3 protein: CASTLGLAGTQYF
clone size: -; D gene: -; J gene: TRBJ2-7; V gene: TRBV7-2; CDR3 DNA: TGTGCCAGCAGCTTAGGCAGGAAATTCGGCGAGCAGTACTTC; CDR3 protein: CASSLGRKFGEQYF
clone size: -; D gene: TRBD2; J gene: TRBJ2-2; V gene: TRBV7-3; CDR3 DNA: TGTGCCAGCAGCCCCCAGGGACTAGCGGGGGCCAACACCGGGGAGCTGTTTTTT; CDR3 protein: CASSPQGLAGANTGELFF
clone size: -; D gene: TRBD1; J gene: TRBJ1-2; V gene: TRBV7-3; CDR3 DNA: TGTGCCAGCAGCGAGGGACAGGGGATCGGCTATGGCTACACCTTC; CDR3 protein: CASSEGQGIGYGYTF
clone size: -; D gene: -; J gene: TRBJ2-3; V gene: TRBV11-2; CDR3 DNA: TGTGCCAGCAGACTTTCCGGTCGGAACACAGATACGCAGTATTTT; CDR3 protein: CASRLSGRNTDTQYF
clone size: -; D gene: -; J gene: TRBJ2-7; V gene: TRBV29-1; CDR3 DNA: TGCAGCGTTGAAGTTTTCGGGAGGGGGCGGAACGAGCAGTACTTC; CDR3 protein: CSVEVFGRGRNEQYF
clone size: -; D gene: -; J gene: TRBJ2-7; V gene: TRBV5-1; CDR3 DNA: TGCGCCAGCAGCCCAGAAAGGGATTCGGGTCGGGACGAGCAGTACTTC; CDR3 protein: CASSPERDSGRDEQYF
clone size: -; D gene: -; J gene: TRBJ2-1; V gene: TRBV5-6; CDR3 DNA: TGTGCCAGCAGTCTACTAGGCCCGGACTACAATGAGCAGTTCTTC; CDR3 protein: CASSLLGPDYNEQFF
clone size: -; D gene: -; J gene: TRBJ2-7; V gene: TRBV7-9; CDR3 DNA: TGTGCCAGCAGCTTAGTGGGTTACGAGCAGTACTTC; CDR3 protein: CASSLVGYEQYF
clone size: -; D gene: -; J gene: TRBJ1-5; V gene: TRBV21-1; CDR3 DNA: TGTGCCAGCAGCAAAGAGCGGAAGGGGGCGGGGCCCCAGCATTTT; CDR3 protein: CASSKERKGAGPQHF
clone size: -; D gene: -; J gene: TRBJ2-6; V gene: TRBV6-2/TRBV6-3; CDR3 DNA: TGTGCCAGCAGTCCCCCTGGTGCTGGGGCCAACGTCCTGACTTTC; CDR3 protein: CASSPPGAGANVLTF
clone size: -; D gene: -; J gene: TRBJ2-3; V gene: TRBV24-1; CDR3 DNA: TGTGCCACCAGTGACCCCGCTAGCACAGATACGCAGTATTTT; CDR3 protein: CATSDPASTDTQYF
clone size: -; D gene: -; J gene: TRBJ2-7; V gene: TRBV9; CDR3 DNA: TGTGCCAGCAGCGTAGCGGGACATCCTGCCTACGAGCAGTACTTC; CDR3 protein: CASSVAGHPAYEQYF
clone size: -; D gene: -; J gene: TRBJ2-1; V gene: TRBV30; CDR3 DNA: TGTGCCTGGAGAGGGGAGAATGAGCAGTTCTTC; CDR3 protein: CAWRGENEQFF
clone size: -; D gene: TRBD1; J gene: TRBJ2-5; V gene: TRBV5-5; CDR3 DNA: TGTGCCAGCAGCCGCACCGGGACAGGGGTGAGAGAGACCCAGTACTTC; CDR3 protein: CASSRTGTGVRETQYF
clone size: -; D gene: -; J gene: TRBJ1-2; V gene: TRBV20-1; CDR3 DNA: TGCAGTGCTATTCCGGGTGGTCACACCTTC; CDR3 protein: CSAIPGGHTF
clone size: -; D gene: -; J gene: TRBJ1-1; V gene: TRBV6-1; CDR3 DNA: TGTGCCAGCAGTGAAAGTCGGAGAGGCACTGAAGCTTTCTTT; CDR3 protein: CASSESRRGTEAFF
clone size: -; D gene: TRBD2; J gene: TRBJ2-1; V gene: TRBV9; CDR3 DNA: TGTGCCAGCAGCGCACTACGTAGCGGGAATGAGCAGTTCTTC; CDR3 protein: CASSALRSGNEQFF
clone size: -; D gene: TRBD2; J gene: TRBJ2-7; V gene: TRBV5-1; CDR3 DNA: TGCGCCAGCAGCTTAGAAACTAGCGGTTACTCCTACGAGCAGTACTTC; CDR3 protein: CASSLETSGYSYEQYF
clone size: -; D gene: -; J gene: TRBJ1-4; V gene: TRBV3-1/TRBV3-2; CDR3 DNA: TGTGCCAGCAGCCAAGATACCGGGGGTAGATGGGAAAAACTGTTTTTT; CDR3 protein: CASSQDTGGRWEKLFF
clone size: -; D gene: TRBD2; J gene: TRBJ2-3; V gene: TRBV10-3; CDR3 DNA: TGTGCCACCAGAGAGCGGGGGGTCAGCACAGATACGCAGTATTTT; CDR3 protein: CATRERGVSTDTQYF
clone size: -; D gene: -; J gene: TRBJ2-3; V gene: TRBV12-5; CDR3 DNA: TGTGCTAGTGGTTTTGGCCAGGGCGGTTCTGTAGATACGCAGTATTTT; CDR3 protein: CASGFGQGGSVDTQYF
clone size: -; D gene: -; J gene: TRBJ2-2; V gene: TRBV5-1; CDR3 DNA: TGCGCCAGCAGCGCCACCCGAGGAACCGGGGAGCTGTTTTTT; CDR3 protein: CASSATRGTGELFF
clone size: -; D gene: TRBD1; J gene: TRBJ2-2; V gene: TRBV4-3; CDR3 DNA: TGCGCCAGCTCTCAGGGGGCGGGAACCTCGGAGCTGTTTTTT; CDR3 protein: CASSQGAGTSELFF
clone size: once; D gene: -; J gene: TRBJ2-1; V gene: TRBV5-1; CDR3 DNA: TGCGCCAGCAGCCGGACAGAAGTGAGGGGAAATGAGCAGTTCTTC; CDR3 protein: CASSRTEVRGNEQFF
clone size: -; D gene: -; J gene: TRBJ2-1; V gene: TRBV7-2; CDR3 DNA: TGTGCCAGCAGCCCCCATCCTAGGTCTGAGCAGTTCTTC; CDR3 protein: CASSPHPRSEQFF
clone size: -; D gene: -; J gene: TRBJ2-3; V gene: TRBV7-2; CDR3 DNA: TGTGCCAGCAGCTTAGTTCCCTACAGTGCAGATACGCAGTATTTT; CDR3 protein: CASSLVPYSADTQYF
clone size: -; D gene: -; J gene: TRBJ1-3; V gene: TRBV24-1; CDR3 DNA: TGTGCCACCAGTGATTTTGGAAACACCATATATTTT; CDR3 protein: CATSDFGNTIYF
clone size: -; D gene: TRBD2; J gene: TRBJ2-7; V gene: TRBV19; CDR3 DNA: TGTGCCAGTAGTATGAGACTAGCGGGAGCGTACGAGCAGTACTTC; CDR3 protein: CASSMRLAGAYEQYF
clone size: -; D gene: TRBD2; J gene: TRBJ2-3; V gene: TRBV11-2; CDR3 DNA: TGTGCCAGCAGCTTAGGAACTAGCGGAACAGATACGCAGTATTTT; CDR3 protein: CASSLGTSGTDTQYF
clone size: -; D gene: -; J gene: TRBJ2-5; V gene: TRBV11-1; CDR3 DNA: TGTGCCAGCAGCTTAATGGTAGGATGGACGGAAGAGACCCAGTACTTC; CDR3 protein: CASSLMVGWTEETQYF